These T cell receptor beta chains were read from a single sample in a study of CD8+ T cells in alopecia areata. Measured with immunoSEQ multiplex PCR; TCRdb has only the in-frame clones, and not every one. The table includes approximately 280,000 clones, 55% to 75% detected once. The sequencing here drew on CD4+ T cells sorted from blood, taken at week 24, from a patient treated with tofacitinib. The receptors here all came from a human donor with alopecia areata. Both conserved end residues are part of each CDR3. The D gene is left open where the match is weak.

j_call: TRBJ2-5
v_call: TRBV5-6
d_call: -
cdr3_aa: CASRMVEGPETQYF

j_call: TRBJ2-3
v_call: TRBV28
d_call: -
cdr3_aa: CASRPTRRNTDTQYF

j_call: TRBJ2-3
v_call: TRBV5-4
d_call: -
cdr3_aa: CASSPKVTDTQYF

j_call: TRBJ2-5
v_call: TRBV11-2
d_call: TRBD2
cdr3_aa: CASRSIAGQETQYF

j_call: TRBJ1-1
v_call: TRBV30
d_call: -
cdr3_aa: CAWTPGAPLTGNTEAFF

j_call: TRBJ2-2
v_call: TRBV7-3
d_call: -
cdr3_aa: CASSYLAGELFF

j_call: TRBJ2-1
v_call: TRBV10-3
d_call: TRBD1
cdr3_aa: CAISPGQGRNSYNEQFF

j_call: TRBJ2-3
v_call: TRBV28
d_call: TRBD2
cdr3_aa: CACNGGANRDTQYF

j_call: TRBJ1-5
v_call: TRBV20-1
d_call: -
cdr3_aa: CSAGDRTQHF

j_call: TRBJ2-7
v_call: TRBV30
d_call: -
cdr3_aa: CAWKKEGNFYEQYF

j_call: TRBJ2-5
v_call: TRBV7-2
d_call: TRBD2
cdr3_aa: CASSPESTSGGSGTQYF

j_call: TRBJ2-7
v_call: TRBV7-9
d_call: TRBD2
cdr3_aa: CASSPYSGGEQYF

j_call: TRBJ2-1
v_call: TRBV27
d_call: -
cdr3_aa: CASSSTPDSYNEQFF

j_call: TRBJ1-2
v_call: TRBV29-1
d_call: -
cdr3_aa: CSVSGKEGRIYDYGYTF